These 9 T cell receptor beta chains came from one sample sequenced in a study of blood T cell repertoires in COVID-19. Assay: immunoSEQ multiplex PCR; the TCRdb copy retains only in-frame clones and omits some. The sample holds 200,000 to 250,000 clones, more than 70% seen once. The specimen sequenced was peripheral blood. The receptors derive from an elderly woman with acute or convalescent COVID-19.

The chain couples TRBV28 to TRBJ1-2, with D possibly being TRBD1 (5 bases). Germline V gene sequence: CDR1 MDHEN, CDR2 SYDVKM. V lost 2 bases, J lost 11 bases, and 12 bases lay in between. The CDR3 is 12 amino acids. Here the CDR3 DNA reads TGTGCCAGCAGTTTAGGTCTCCCAGGGTACACCTTC. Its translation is CASSLGLPGYTF.

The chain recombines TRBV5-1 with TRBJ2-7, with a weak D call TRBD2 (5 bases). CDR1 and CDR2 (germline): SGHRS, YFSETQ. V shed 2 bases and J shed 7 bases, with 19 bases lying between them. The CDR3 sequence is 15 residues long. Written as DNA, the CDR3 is TGCGCCAGCAGCTTAAGGGCTAGCTCCCCGGAGGAGCAGTACTTC. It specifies CASSLRASSPEEQYF.

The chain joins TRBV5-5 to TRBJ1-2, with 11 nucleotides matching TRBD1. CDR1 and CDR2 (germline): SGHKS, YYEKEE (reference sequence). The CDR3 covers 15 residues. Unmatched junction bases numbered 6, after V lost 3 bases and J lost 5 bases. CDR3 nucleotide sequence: TGTGCCAGCAGCTGGACAGGGGGCATTATATATGGCTACACCTTC. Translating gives CASSWTGGIIYGYTF.

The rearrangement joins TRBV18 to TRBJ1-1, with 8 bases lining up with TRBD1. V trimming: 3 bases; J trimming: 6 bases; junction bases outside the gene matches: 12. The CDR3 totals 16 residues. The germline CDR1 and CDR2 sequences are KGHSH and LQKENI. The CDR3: CASSPTPGQATSEAFF. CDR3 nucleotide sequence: TGTGCCAGCTCACCGACTCCGGGACAGGCTACTTCTGAAGCTTTCTTT.

CDR3 amino acids: CASSAGWRNQPQHF. CDR3 in DNA: TGTGCCAGCAGTGCCGGGTGGCGCAATCAGCCCCAGCATTTT. The chain has TRBV2 and TRBJ1-5, with D uncertain. The CDR3 contains 14 residues. The germline gives CDR1 SNHLY, CDR2 FYNNEI. Trimming cost V 4 bases and J 2 bases, with 9 bases left between them.

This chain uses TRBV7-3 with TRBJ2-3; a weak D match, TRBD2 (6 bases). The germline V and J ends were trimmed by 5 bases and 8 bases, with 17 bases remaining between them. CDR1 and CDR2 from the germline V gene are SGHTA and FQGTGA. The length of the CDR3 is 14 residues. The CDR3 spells CASSRAGGQGTQYF. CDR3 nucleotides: TGTGCCAGCAGCCGGGCCGGGGGTCAGGGTACGCAGTATTTT.

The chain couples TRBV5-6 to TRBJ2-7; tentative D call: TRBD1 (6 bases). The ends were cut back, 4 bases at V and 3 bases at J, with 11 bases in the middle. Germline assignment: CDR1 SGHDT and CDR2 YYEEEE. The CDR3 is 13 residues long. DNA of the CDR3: TGTGCCAGCAGCGGGGACACAGTCTACGAGCAGTACTTC. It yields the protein CASSGDTVYEQYF.

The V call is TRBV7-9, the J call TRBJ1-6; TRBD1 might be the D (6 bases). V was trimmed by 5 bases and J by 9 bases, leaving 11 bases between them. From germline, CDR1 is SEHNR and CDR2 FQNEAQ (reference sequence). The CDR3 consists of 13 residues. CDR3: CASSPTGVSPLHF. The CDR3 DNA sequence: TGTGCCAGCAGCCCGACAGGCGTTTCACCCCTCCACTTT. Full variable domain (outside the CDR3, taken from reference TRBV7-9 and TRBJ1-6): DTGVSQNPRHKITKRGQNVTFRCDPISEHNRLYWYRQTLGQGPEFLTYFQNEAQLEKSRLLSDRFSAERPKGSFSTLEIQRTEQGDSAMYLCASSPTGVSPLHFGNGTRLTVT.

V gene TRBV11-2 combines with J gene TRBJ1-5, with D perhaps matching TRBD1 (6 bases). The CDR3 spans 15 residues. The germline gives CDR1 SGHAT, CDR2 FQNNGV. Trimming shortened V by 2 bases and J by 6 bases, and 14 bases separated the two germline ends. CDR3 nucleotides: TGTGCCAGCAGCTTACTAGGGGGAATAAGTCAGCCCCAGCATTTT. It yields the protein CASSLLGGISQPQHF.